There are many counts of the clone carrying this TCR beta chain. What it binds is unknown. The time point here: patch test 1, 2 weeks after DPC sensitization. Treatment defined: therapeutic diphenylcyclopropenone sensitization with weekly scalp DPC. Patch tests were applied only after blood draws. Patients had alopecia, were aged 18 to 70, and were not pregnant. Germline V CDR1 and CDR2: MNHNY, SVGAGI (reference sequence). With 2 bases removed from V and 9 bases from J, the gap between germline ends came to 13 bases. This CDR3 contains 13 residues. This specimen comes from a study of human T cells and chemical hapten exposure. About the study: Researchers reported sensitizing a roughly 2 cm by roughly 2 cm upper inner arm skin site with 2% DPC.

Points from the study as a whole: Among TCRs, those above 1 in 1000 frequency were unaffected by DPC sensitization.

TCRdb called the RACE reads again in MiXCR, with one record for every CDR3 protein. The table has approximately 77,000 distinct CDR3 sequences, approximately 8% seen once. The source of this sequence is a woman aged 25 to 39 with alopecia areata. Some clones in this sample may be carry-over from other donors' samples. This sequence joins TRBV6-6 and TRBJ2-5, with D possibly TRBD1 on 6 matching bases. Material: whole blood, obtained in connection with sensitization to the hapten diphenylcyclopropenone (DPC). The CDR3 bases are TGTGCCAGCAGTTACGGGGACATTTGGGCCCAGTACTTC. This encodes CASSYGDIWAQYF.